A single sample gave rise to the 7 T cell receptor beta chains below, sequenced in a study of blood T cell repertoires in COVID-19. Generated by immunoSEQ multiplex PCR, the TCRdb table keeps only in-frame clones and is missing some. The repertoire holds about 160,000 clones, with approximately 81% as singletons. Sequencing was carried out using peripheral blood. These receptors were taken from a man in his forties or fifties with acute or convalescent COVID-19.

This chain uses TRBV5-4 with TRBJ2-1; tentative D call: TRBD2 (5 bases). V was trimmed by 3 bases and J by 5 bases, leaving 6 bases between them. CDR1 and CDR2 (germline): SGHNT, YYREEE (reference sequence). CDR3 length: 12 residues. The CDR3 bases are TGTGCCAGCAGCTCGGGGAACAATGAGCAGTTCTTC. Translation gives CASSSGNNEQFF. Looking up the rest from reference TRBV5-4 and TRBJ2-1 gives the full variable domain: ETGVTQSPTHLIKTRGQQVTLRCSSQSGHNTVSWYQQALGQGPQFIFQYYREEENGRGNFPPRFSGLQFPNYSSELNVNALELDDSALYLCASSSGNNEQFFGPGTRLTVL.

V and J are TRBV28 and TRBJ2-7; perhaps TRBD1 as D (6 bases). The CDR3 is 12 residues long. V shed 8 bases and J shed 3 bases, with 11 bases lying between them. Germline CDR1 is MDHEN and CDR2 is SYDVKM. CDR3 sequence: CASGGALYEQYF. CDR3 coding DNA: TGTGCCAGCGGGGGCGCCCTCTACGAGCAGTACTTC.

This chain links TRBV28 with TRBJ1-1, with D possibly being TRBD1 (6 bases). Germline CDR1 is MDHEN and CDR2 is SYDVKM. Trimming left V 5 bases short and J 0 bases short, with 10 bases between. CDR3 length: 14 residues. The DNA of the CDR3 is TGTGCCAGCAGTGCAGCAGGGGTGAACACTGAAGCTTTCTTT. It codes for CASSAAGVNTEAFF.

CDR3 sequence (DNA): TGTGCCAGCAGCGAAAGTGGCAGAGGAAACACCATATATTTT. Protein: CASSESGRGNTIYF. The J gene is TRBJ1-3, the V gene TRBV9; D is unclear. Trimming shortened V by 3 bases and J by 4 bases, and 11 bases separated the two germline ends. Germline V CDR1 and CDR2: SGDLS, YYNGEE. The CDR3 is 14 residues long.

The J gene is TRBJ1-2, the V gene TRBV4-3, with TRBD1 matching over 7 bases. The CDR3 is 15 residues long. Trimming took 0 bases from V and 4 from J; bases not matched to a gene: 5. Germline values: CDR1 LGHNA, CDR2 YSLEER. The CDR3 DNA sequence: TGCGCCAGCAGCCAAGAATTAACAGGGGTCTATGGCTACACCTTC. Protein product: CASSQELTGVYGYTF.

This sequence joins TRBV28 and TRBJ1-5, with D perhaps matching TRBD1 (6 bases). Trimming pared 5 bases from V and 0 bases from J, leaving 17 bases between. This CDR3 comprises 17 residues. Looked up from germline, CDR1 is MDHEN and CDR2 is SYDVKM. CDR3 sequence reads: CASSLAGDVDSNQPQHF. Here the CDR3 DNA reads TGTGCCAGCAGTCTGGCAGGGGACGTTGATAGCAATCAGCCCCAGCATTTT.

The chain joins TRBV6-6 to TRBJ2-2, with D tentatively TRBD1 (5 bases). V was pared by 5 bases and J by 2 bases, with 9 bases between. This CDR3 contains 14 residues. Germline assignment: CDR1 MNHNY and CDR2 SVGAGI (reference sequence). The CDR3 loop reads CASSRQTNTGELFF. The CDR3 DNA is TGTGCCAGCAGTAGACAGACCAACACCGGGGAGCTGTTTTTT.